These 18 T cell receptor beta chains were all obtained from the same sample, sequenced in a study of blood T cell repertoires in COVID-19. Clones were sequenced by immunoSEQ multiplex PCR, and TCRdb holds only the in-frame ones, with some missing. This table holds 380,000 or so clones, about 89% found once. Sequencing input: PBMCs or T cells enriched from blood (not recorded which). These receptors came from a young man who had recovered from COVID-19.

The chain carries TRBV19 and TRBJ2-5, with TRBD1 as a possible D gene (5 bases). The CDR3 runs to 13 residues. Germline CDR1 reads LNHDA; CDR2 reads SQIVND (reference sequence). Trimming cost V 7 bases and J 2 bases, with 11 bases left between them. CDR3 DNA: TGTGCCAGTAACCACAGGCCACAAGAGACCCAGTACTTC. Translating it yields CASNHRPQETQYF.

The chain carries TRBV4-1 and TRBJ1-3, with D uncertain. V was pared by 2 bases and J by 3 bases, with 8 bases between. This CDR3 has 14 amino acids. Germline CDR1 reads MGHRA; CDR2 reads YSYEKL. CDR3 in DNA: TGCGCCAGCAGCCAATCTTCGAGTGGAAACACCATATATTTT. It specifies CASSQSSSGNTIYF.

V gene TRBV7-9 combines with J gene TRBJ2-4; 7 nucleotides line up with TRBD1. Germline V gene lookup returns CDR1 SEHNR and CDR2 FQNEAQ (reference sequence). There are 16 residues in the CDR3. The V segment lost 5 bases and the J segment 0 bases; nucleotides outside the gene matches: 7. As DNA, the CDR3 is TGTGCCAGCAGCCACGAGGGGGCACTAGCCAAAAACATTCAGTACTTC. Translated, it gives CASSHEGALAKNIQYF.

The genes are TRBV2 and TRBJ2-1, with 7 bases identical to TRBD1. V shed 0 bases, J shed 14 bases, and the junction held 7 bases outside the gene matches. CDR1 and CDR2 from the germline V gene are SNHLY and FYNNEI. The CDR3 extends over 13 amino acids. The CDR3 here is CASSEAYRGSEFF. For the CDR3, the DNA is TGTGCCAGCAGTGAAGCCTACAGGGGATCGGAGTTCTTC.

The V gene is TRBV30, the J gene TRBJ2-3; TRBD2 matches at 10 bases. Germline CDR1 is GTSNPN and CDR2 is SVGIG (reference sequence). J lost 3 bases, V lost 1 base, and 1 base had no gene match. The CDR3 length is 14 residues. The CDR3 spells CAWSEAGGTDTQYF. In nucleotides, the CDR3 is TGTGCCTGGAGTGAAGCGGGGGGGACAGATACGCAGTATTTT. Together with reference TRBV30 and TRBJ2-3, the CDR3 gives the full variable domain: SQTIHQWPATLVQPVGSPLSLECTVEGTSNPNLYWYRQAAGRGLQLLFYSVGIGQISSEVPQNLSASRPQDRQFILSSKKLLLSDSGFYLCAWSEAGGTDTQYFGPGTRLTVL.

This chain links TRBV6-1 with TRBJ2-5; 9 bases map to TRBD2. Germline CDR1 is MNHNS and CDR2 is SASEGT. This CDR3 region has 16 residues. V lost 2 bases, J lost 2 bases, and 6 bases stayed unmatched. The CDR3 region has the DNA TGTGCCAGCAGTGAATATGCTAGCGGGGCACAAGAGACCCAGTACTTC. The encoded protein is CASSEYASGAQETQYF.

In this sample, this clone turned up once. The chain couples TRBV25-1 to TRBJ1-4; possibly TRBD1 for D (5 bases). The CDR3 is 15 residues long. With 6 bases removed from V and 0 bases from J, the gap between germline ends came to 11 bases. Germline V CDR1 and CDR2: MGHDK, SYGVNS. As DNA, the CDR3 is TGTGCCAGCAGCCCCGACAGAGCAACTAATGAAAAACTGTTTTTT. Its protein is CASSPDRATNEKLFF.

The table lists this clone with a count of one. The CDR3 bases are TGTGCCACGGGCTATCAGACAGGGGGAGGTCAGCCCCAGCATTTT. Amino acid sequence: CATGYQTGGGQPQHF. The rearrangement uses TRBV15 and TRBJ1-5; 9 bases line up with TRBD1. V dropped 9 bases and J dropped 6; count of bases not matched to a gene: 12. The CDR3 covers 15 residues. The germline V gene encodes CDR1 LNHNV and CDR2 YYDKDF (reference sequence).

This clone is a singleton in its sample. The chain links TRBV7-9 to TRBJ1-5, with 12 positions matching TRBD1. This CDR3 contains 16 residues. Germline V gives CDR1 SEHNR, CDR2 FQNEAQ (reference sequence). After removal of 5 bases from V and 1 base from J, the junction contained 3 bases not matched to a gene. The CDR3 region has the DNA TGTGCCAGCAGCCGGGACAGGGGGCCGAGCAATCAGCCCCAGCATTTT. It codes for CASSRDRGPSNQPQHF.

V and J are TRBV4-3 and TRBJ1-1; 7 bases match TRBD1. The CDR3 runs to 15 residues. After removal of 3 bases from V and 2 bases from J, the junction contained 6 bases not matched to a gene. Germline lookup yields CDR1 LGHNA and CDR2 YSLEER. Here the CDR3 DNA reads TGCGCCAGCAGCCATGAACAGGGGCTTAACACTGAAGCTTTCTTT. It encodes CASSHEQGLNTEAFF.

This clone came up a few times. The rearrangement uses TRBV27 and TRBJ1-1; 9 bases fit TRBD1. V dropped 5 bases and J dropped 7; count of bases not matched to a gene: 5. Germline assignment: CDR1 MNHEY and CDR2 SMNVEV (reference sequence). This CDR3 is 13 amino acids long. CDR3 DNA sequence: TGTGCCAGCAGTCGTCCGGACAGGGGTGAAGCTTTCTTT. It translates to CASSRPDRGEAFF.

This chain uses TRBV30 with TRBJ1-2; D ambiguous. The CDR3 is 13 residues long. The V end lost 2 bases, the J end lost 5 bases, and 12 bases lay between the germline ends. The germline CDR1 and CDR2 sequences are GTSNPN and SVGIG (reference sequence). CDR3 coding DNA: TGTGCCTGGAGTCAGCGGGAGAATTATGGCTACACCTTC. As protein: CAWSQRENYGYTF.

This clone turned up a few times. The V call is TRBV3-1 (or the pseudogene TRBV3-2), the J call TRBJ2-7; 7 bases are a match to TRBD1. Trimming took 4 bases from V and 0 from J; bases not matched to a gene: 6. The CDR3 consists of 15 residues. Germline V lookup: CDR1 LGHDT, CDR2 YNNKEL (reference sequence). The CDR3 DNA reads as TGTGCCAGCAGCCTCGGGACAGTTAGCTCCTACGAGCAGTACTTC. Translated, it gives CASSLGTVSSYEQYF.

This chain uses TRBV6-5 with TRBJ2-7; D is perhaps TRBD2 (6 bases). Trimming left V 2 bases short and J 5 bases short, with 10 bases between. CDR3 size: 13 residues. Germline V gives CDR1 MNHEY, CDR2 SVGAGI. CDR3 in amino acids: CASSYGGFHEQYF. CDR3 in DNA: TGTGCCAGCAGTTACGGGGGGTTCCACGAGCAGTACTTC.

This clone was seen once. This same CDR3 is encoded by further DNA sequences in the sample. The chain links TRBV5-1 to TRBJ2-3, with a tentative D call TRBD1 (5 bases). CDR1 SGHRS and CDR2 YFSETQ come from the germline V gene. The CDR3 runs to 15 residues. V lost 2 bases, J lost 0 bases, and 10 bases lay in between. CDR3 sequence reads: CASSLRQGSTDTQYF. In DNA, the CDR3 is TGCGCCAGCAGCTTACGTCAGGGAAGCACAGATACGCAGTATTTT.

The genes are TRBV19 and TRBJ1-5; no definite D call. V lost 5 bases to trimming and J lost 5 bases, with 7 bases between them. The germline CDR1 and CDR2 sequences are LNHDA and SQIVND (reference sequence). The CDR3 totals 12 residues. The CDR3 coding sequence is TGTGCCAGTAGTCCCGGGGATCAGCCCCAGCATTTT. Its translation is CASSPGDQPQHF.

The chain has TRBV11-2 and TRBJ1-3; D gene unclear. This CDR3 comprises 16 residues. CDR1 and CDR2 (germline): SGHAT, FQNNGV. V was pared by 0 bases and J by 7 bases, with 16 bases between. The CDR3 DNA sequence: TGTGCCAGCAGCTTAGATTGGCAGCCCCAGAGGAACACCATATATTTT. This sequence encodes CASSLDWQPQRNTIYF.

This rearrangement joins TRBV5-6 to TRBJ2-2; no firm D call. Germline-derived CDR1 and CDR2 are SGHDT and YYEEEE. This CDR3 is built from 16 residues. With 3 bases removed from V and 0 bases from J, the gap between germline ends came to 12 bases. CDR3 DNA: TGTGCCAGCAGCTGGGCAGGCCCCGCGAACACCGGGGAGCTGTTTTTT. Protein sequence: CASSWAGPANTGELFF.